This entry lists 2 T cell receptor beta chains sequenced from one sample in a study of blood T cells in healthy people across ages. The second PCR ran about 7 to 12 cycles with a sample-barcoded 5' primer and J-beta primers. TCRdb reprocessed the 5' RACE reads with MiXCR, giving one entry per CDR3 protein. The sample includes hundreds of thousands of distinct CDR3 sequences, about 30% seen only once; the top ten take 17%. The sequenced material came from blood. Receptors originate from a woman of 80 years or more in good health.

This clonotype was recorded a few times. The chain carries TRBV27 and TRBJ1-6; tentative D call: TRBD1 (5 bases). The CDR3 loop spans 15 amino acids. Trimming removed 5 bases from V and 7 bases from J, with 15 bases in between. CDR1 is MNHEY and CDR2 is SMNVEV in the germline V gene (reference sequence). CDR3 DNA: TGTGCCAGCAGTACCAACAGGTTGCAAAATTCACCCCTCCACTTT. Amino acid sequence: CASSTNRLQNSPLHF.

The rearrangement joins TRBV5-1 to TRBJ2-4; weak D call: TRBD2 (6 bases). Germline lookup yields CDR1 SGHRS and CDR2 YFSETQ. The CDR3 is 14 amino acids. Trimming left V 0 bases short and J 13 bases short, with 17 bases between. CDR3 sequence (DNA): TGCGCCAGCAGCTTGGATCCAGGTTCGGGAGAGCAGTACTTC. Protein sequence: CASSLDPGSGEQYF.